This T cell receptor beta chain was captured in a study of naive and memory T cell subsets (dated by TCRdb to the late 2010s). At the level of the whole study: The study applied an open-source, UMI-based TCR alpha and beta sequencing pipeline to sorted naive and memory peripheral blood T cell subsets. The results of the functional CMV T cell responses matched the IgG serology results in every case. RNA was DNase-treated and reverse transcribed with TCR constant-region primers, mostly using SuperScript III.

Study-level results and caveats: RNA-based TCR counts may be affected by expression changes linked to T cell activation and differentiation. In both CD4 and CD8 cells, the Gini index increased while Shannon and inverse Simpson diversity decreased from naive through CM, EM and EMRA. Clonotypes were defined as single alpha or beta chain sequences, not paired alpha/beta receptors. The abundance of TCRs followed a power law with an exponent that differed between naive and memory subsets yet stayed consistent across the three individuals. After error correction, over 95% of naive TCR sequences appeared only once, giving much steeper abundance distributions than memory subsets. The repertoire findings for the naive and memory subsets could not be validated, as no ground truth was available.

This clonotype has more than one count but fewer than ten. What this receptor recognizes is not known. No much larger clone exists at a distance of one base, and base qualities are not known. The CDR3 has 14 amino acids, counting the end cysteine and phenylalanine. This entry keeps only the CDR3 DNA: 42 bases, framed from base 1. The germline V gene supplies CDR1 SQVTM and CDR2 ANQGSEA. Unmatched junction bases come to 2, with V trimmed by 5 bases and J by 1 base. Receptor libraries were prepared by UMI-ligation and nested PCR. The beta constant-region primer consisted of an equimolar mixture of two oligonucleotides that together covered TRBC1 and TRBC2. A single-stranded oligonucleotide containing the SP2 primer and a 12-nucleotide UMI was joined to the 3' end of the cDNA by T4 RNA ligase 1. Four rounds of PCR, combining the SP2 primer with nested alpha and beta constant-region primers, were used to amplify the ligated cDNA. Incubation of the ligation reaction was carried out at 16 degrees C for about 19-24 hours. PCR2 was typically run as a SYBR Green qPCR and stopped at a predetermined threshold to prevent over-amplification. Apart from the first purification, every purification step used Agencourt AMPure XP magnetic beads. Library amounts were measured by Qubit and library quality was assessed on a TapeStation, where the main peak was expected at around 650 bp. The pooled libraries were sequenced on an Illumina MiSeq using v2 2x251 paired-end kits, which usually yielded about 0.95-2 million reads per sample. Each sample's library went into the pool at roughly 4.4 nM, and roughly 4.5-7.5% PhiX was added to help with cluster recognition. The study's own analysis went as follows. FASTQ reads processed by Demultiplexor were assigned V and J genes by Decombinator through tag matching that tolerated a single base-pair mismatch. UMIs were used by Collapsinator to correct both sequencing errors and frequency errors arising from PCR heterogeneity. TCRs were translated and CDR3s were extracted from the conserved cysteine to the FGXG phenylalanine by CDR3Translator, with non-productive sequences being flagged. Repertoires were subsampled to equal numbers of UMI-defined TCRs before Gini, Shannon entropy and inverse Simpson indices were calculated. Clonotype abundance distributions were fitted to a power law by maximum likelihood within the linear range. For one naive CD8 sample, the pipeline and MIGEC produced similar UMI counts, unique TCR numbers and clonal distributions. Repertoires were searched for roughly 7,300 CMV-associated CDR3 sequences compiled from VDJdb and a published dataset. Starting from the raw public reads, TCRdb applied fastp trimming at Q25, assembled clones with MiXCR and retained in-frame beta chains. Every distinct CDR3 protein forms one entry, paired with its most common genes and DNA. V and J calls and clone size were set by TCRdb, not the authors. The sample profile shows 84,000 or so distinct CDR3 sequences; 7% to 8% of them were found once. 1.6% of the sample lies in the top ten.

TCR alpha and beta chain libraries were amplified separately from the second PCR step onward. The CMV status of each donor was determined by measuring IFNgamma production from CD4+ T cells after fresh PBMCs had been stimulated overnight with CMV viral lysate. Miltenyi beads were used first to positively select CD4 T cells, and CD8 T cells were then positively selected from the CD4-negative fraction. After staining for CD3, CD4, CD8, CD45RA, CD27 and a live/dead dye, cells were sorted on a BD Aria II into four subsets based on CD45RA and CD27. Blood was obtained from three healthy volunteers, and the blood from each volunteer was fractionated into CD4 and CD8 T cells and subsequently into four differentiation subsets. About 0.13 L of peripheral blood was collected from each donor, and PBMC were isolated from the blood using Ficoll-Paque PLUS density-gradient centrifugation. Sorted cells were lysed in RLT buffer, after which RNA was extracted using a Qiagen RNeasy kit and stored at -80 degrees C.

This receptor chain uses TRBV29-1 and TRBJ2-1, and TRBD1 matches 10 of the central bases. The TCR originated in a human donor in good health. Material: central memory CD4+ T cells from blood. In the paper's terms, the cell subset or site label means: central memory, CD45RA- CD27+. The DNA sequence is TGCAGCGTTCTGGGACAGGGGTCCTACAATGAGCAGTTCTTC. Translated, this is CSVLGQGSYNEQFF.